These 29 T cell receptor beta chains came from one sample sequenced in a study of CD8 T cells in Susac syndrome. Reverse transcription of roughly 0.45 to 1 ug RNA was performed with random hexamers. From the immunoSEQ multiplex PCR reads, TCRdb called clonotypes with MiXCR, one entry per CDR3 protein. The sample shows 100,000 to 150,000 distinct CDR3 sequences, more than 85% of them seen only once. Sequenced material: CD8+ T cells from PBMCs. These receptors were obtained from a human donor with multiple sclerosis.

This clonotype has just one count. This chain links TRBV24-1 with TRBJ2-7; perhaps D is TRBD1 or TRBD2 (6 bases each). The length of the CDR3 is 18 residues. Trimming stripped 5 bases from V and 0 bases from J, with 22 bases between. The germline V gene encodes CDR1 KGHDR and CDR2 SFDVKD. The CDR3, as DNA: TGTGCCACCAGTGGCCAACAACGGGGGCGGAAGTACTCCTACGAGCAGTACGTC. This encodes CATSGQQRGRKYSYEQYV.

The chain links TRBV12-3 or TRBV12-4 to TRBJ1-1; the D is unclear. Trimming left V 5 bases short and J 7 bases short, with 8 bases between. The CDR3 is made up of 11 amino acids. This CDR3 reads CASSHGLEAFF. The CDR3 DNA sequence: TGTGCCAGCAGTCATGGACTTGAAGCTTTCTTT.

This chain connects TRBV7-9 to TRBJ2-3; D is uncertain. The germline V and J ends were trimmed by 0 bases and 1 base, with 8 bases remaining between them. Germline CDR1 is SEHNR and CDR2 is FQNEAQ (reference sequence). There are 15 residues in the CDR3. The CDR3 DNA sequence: TGTGCCAGCAGCTTAGCGAACGGGCGCACAGATACGCAGTATTTT. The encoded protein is CASSLANGRTDTQYF.

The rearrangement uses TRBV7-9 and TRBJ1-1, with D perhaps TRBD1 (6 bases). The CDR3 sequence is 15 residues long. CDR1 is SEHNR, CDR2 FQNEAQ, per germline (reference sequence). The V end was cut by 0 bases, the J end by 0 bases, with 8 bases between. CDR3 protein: CASSLATGLNTEAFF. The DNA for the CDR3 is TGTGCCAGCAGCTTAGCTACAGGGCTGAACACTGAAGCTTTCTTT.

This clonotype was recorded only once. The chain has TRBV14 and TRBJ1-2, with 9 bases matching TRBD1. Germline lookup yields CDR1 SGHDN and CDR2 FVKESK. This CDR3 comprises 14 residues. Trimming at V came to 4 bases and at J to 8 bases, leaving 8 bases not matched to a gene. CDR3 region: CASSRRGQGMGYTF. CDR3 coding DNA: TGTGCCAGCAGCCGGAGGGGACAGGGCATGGGCTACACCTTC.

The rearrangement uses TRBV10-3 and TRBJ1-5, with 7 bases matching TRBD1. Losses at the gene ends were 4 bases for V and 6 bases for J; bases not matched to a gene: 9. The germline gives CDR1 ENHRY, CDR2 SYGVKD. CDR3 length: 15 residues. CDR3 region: CAISGVDRAGQPQHF. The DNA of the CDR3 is TGTGCCATCAGTGGAGTCGACAGGGCAGGTCAGCCCCAGCATTTT.

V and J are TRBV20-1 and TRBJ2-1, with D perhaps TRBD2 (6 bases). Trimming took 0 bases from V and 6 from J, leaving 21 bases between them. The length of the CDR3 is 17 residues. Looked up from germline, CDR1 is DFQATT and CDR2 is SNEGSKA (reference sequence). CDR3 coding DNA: TGCAGTGCTAGAGATCCGTTGACGGGAGAGATTAGCAATGAGCAGTTCTTC. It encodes CSARDPLTGEISNEQFF.

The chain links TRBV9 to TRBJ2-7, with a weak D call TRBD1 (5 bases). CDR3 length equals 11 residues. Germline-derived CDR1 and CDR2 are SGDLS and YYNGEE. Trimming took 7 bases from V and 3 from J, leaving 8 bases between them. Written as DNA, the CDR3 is TGTGCCAGCGGCAGGGACTACGAGCAGTACTTC. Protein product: CASGRDYEQYF.

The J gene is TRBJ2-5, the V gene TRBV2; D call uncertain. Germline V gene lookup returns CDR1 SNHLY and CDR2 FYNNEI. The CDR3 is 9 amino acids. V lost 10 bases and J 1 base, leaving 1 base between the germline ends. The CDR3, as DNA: TGTGCCATCCAAGAGACCCAGTACTTC. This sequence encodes CAIQETQYF. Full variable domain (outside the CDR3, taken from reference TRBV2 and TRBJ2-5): EPEVTQTPSHQVTQMGQEVILRCVPISNHLYFYWYRQILGQKVEFLVSFYNNEISEKSEIFDDQFSVERPDGSNFTLKIRSTKLEDSAMYFCAIQETQYFGPGTRLLVL.

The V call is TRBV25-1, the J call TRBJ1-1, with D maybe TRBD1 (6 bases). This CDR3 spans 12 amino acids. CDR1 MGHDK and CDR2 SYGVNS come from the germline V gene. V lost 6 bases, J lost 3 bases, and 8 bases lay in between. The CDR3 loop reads CASRAGDTEAFF. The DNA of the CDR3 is TGTGCCAGCAGGGCAGGGGACACTGAAGCTTTCTTT.

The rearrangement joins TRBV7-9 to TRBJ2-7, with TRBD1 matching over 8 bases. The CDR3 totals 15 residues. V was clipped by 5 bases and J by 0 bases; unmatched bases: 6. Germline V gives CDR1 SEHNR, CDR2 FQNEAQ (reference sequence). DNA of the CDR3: TGTGCCAGCAGCGGAACGGGACAGGCCTCCTACGAGCAGTACTTC. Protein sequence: CASSGTGQASYEQYF.

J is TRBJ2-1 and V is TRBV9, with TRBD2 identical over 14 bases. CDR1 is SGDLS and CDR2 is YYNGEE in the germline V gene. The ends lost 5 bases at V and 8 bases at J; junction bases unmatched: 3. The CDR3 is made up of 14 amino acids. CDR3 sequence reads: CASSGTSGSDEQFF. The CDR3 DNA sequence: TGTGCCAGCAGTGGGACTAGCGGGAGCGATGAGCAGTTCTTC.

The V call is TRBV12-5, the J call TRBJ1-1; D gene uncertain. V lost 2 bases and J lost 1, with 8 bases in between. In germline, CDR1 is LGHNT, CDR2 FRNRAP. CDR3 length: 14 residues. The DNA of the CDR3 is TGTGCTAGTGGTTTGATAGGAGCGAACACTGAAGCTTTCTTT. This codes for CASGLIGANTEAFF.

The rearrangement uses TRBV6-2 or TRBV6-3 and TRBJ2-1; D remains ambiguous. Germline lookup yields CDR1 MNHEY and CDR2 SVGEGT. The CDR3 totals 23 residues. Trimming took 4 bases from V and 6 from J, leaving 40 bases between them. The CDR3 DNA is TGTGCCAGCAGTTCAATCATGCGCGGTGGCTTAGTGGTTTGGACCTTAATAGGCAATGAGCAGTTCTTC. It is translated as CASSSIMRGGLVVWTLIGNEQFF.

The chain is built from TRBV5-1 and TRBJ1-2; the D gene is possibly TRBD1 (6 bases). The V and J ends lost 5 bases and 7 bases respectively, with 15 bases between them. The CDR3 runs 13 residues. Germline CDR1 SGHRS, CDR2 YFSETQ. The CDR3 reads CASRDTKGGGYTF. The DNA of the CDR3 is TGCGCCAGCAGGGATACTAAAGGGGGTGGCTACACCTTC.

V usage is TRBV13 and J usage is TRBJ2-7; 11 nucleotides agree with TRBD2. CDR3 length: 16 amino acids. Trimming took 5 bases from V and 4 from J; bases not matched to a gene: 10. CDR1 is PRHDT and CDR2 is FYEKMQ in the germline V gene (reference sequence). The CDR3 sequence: CASSLKTGTSGYEQYV. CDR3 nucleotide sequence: TGTGCCAGCAGCCTAAAAACCGGGACTAGCGGATACGAGCAGTACGTC.

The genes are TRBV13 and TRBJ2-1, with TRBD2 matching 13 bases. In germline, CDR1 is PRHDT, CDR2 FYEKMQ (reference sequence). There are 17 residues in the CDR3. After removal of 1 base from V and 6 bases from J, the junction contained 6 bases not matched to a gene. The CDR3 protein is CASSLEGTSGISNEQFF. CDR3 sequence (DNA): TGTGCCAGCAGCTTAGAGGGGACTAGCGGGATAAGCAATGAGCAGTTCTTC.

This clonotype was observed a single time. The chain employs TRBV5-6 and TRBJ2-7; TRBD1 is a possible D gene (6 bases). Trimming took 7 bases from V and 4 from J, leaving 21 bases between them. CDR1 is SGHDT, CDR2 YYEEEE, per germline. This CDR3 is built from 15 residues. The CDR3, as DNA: TGTGCCAGCGGAGGTGTGGCAGGGGTGAGATACGAGCAGTACTTC. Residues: CASGGVAGVRYEQYF. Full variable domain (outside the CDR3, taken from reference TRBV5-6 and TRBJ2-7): DAGVTQSPTHLIKTRGQQVTLRCSPKSGHDTVSWYQQALGQGPQFIFQYYEEEERQRGNFPDRFSGHQFPNYSSELNVNALLLGDSALYLCASGGVAGVRYEQYFGPGTRLTVT.

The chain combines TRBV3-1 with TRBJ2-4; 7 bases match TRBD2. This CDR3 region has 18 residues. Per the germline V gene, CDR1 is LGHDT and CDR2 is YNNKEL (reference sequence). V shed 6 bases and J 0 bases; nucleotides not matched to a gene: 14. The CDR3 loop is CASSLTWASGRAKNIQYF. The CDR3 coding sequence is TGTGCCAGCAGTCTGACCTGGGCTAGCGGAAGAGCCAAAAACATTCAGTACTTC.

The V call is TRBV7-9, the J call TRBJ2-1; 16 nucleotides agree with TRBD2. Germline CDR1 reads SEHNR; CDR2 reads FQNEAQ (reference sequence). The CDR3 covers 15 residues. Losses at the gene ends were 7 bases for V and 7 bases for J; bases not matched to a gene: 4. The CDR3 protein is CASNLGLAGGNEQFF. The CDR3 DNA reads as TGTGCCAGCAATCTGGGACTAGCGGGAGGGAATGAGCAGTTCTTC.

In DNA, the CDR3 is TGTGCCAGCAGTTACTCATGGGCGGGACAGGGTCGGTACGAGCAGTACTTC. Translated, it gives CASSYSWAGQGRYEQYF. The V call is TRBV6-5, the J call TRBJ2-7, with 9 bases matching TRBD1. The CDR3 runs to 17 residues. Germline CDR1 is MNHEY and CDR2 is SVGAGI. After removal of 0 bases from V and 4 bases from J, the junction contained 10 bases not matched to a gene.

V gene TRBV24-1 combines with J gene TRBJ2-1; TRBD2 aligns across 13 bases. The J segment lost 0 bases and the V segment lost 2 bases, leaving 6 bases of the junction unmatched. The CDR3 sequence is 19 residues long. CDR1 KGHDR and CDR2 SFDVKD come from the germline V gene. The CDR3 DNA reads TGTGCCACCAGTGATTGGACTAGCGGGGGCGATAGCTCCTACAATGAGCAGTTCTTC. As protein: CATSDWTSGGDSSYNEQFF.

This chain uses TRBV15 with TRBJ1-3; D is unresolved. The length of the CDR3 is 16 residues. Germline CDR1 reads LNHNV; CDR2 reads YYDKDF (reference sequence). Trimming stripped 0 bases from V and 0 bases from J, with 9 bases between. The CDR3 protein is CATSRDHWSSGNTIYF. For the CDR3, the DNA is TGTGCCACCAGCAGAGATCACTGGAGCTCTGGAAACACCATATATTTT.

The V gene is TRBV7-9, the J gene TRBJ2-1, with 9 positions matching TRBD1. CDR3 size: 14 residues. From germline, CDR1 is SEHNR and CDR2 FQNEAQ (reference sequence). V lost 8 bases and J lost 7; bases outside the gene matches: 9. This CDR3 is CASFGQGPGNEQFF. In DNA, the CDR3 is TGTGCCAGCTTTGGACAGGGGCCGGGGAATGAGCAGTTCTTC.

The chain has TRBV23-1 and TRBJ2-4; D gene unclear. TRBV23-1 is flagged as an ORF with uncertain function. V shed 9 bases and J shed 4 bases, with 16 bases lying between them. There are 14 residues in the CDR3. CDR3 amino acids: CARSEEPPKNIQYF. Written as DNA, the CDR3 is TGCGCCAGGTCCGAGGAGCCACCAAAAAACATTCAGTACTTC.

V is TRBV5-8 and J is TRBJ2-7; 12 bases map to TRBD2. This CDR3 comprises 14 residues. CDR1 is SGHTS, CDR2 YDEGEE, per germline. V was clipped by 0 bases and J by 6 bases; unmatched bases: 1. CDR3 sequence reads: CASSLVLAGGEQYF. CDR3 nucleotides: TGTGCCAGCAGCTTGGTACTAGCGGGGGGCGAGCAGTACTTC.

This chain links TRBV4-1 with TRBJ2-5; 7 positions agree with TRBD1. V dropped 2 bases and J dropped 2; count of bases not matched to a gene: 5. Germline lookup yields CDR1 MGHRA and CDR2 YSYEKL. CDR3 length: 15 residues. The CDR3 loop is CASSQFWDSQETQYF. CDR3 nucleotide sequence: TGCGCCAGCAGCCAATTTTGGGACAGTCAAGAGACCCAGTACTTC.

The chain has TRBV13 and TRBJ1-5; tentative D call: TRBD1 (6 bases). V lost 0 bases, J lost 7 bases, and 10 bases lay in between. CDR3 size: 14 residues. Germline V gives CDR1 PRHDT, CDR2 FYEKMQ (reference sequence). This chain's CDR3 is CASSLGVGGQPQHF. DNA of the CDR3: TGTGCCAGCAGCTTAGGGGTAGGGGGGCAGCCCCAGCATTTT.

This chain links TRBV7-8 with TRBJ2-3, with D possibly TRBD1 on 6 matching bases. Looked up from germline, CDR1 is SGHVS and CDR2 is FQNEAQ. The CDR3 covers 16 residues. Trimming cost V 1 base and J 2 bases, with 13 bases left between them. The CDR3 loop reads CASSLVFGTSTDTQYF. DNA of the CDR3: TGTGCCAGCAGCTTAGTGTTCGGGACATCCACAGATACGCAGTATTTT.